The following is a TCR beta chain sequence with its context. Irradiated, violet-dye-labeled stimulators (around 200,000) were plated alongside around 200,000 CFSE-labeled responders. Sorted cells were CFSE-low CD3+CD4+ or CD3+CD8+ proliferating responders. These data come from a study of graft-versus-host responses after intestinal transplantation. About the study: Transplant types were multivisceral, liver-intestinal, or isolated intestinal. Each patient got anti-thymocyte globulin induction, then tacrolimus and steroids for roughly 3 years.

Germline V gene lookup returns CDR1 SEHNR and CDR2 FQNEAQ (reference sequence). The CDR3 length is 15 residues. J was trimmed by 5 bases and V by 1 base; bases with no gene match: 5. TCRdb's table, derived via immunoSEQ multiplex PCR, lists solely in-frame clones and lacks some. The sample includes roughly 16,000 clones, about two fifths of them seen just once. Study conclusions and caveats: HvG clone declines early post-transplant were associated with peak circulating GvH levels.

This receptor was identified in a human patient who received an intestinal transplant. The starting material was alloreactive CD8+ T cells from a mixed lymphocyte reaction culture, obtained before intestinal transplant. The subset is: CFSE-low proliferating T cells sorted from roughly six-day pre-transplant mixed lymphocyte reaction (GvH or HvG direction). The chain employs TRBV7-9 and TRBJ2-3; 8 bases agree with TRBD1. The CDR3 sequence: CASSLGTGSGDTQYF. CDR3 bases: TGTGCCAGCAGCTTAGGGACAGGGTCGGGAGATACGCAGTATTTT.